These 8 T cell receptor beta chains originate from one sample sequenced in a study of T cell repertoires in cytomegalovirus infection. TCRdb re-called the reads through MiXCR, storing one row per CDR3 protein. The sample has 900,000 to 950,000 distinct CDR3 sequences; under 40% are singletons. The antigens for these receptors are not known. The sample was cultured CD8+ T cells from PBMCs, taken from culture after CMV antigen stimulation. These TCRs come from a human donor in good health (CMV status not recorded). Some clones in this sample may be carry-over from other donors' samples.

V is TRBV6-2 or TRBV6-3 and J is TRBJ2-1; TRBD2 matches 7 bases. CDR1 and CDR2 from the germline V gene are MNHEY and SVGEGT. V dropped 6 bases and J dropped 4; count of bases not matched to a gene: 6. This CDR3 spans 14 amino acids. The CDR3 DNA follows: TGTGCCAGCAGAAAGCGGGGAGAATACAATGAGCAGTTCTTC. Its translation: CASRKRGEYNEQFF.

J is TRBJ1-3 and V is TRBV6-2 or TRBV6-3; D gene uncertain. Germline CDR1 reads MNHEY; CDR2 reads SVGEGT. Trimming stripped 5 bases from V and 0 bases from J, with 5 bases between. This CDR3 is built from 13 residues. In DNA form, the CDR3 reads TGTGCCAGCAGTCGACGCTCTGGAAACACCATATATTTT. It translates to CASSRRSGNTIYF.

The J gene is TRBJ1-5, the V gene TRBV4-1, with 7 bases lining up with TRBD1. The CDR3 contains 15 residues. The trim removed 1 base at V and 4 bases at J, leaving 4 bases unmatched. Germline CDR1 and CDR2: MGHRA and YSYEKL. The CDR3 sequence: CASSQVTGENQPQHF. In nucleotides, the CDR3 is TGCGCCAGCAGCCAAGTCACAGGGGAAAATCAGCCCCAGCATTTT.

Many counts were recorded for this clonotype. This rearrangement joins TRBV19 to TRBJ1-1; unclear D gene. V was clipped by 3 bases and J by 0 bases, with 8 bases between them. CDR1 is LNHDA, CDR2 SQIVND, per germline (reference sequence). The CDR3 contains 14 residues. DNA of the CDR3: TGTGCCAGTAGTATCGGCATTATGAACACTGAAGCTTTCTTT. Its translation is CASSIGIMNTEAFF.

The chain carries TRBV5-6 and TRBJ1-2, with D possibly being TRBD1 (5 bases). CDR3 size: 16 residues. V gave up 0 bases and J gave up 4 bases, with 16 bases separating them. CDR1 SGHDT and CDR2 YYEEEE come from the germline V gene. In DNA form, the CDR3 reads TGTGCCAGCAGCTTGGAAGGCGGGCTTGGGGGCTATGGCTACACCTTC. Translating gives CASSLEGGLGGYGYTF.

The gene calls are TRBV10-3 and TRBJ1-6; D perhaps matches TRBD1 (6 bases). Trimming pared 2 bases from V and 2 bases from J, leaving 10 bases between. CDR1 is ENHRY and CDR2 is SYGVKD in the germline V gene. This CDR3 is 16 amino acids long. The CDR3, as DNA: TGTGCCATCAGTGAGGCGAAGGGGGCCTATAATTCACCCCTCCACTTT. Its protein is CAISEAKGAYNSPLHF.

CDR3 in amino acids: CASSKSGSPQVGSQYF. CDR3 sequence (DNA): TGTGCCAGTAGTAAATCAGGGAGCCCGCAGGTCGGATCGCAGTATTTT. The chain links TRBV19 to TRBJ2-3; D may correspond to TRBD1 or TRBD2 (5 bases each). This CDR3 spans 16 amino acids. V was clipped by 4 bases and J by 10 bases, with 24 bases between them. CDR1 and CDR2 (germline): LNHDA, SQIVND (reference sequence).

This clonotype has just a few counts. This chain joins TRBV7-8 and TRBJ2-3, with TRBD2 identical over 10 bases. The trim removed 4 bases at V and 6 bases at J, leaving 13 bases unmatched. The CDR3 loop spans 17 amino acids. Germline values: CDR1 SGHVS, CDR2 FQNEAQ. This CDR3 is CASSSSLLAGVFDTQYF. The DNA for the CDR3 is TGTGCCAGCAGCTCAAGCCTTCTAGCGGGGGTTTTCGATACGCAGTATTTT.